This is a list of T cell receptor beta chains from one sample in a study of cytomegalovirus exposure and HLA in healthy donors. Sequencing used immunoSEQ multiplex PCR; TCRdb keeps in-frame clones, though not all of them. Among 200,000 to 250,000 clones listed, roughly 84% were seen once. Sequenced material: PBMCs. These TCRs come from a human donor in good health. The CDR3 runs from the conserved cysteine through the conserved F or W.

CASRLTGGPYNEQFF	TRBV6-1	TRBJ2-1
CSVEYVRGGGSSPMNTEAFF	TRBV29-1	TRBJ1-1
CASSFGSEYF	TRBV28	TRBJ2-7
CASSLDRGNVNTEAFF	TRBV18	TRBJ1-1
CASSGGNPTQPQHF	TRBV2	TRBJ1-5
CASSPKEGGGYTF	TRBV18	TRBJ1-2
CASSLTGLANQPQHF	TRBV28	TRBJ1-5
CASRGLAGGYEQYF	TRBV11-2	-
CASSTEHHSYEQYF	TRBV2	TRBJ2-7
CASSLVPRGSGANVLTF	TRBV7-9	TRBJ2-6
CASSPGQVSGNTIYF	TRBV19	TRBJ1-3
CASGSRSAEAFF	TRBV12-5	TRBJ1-1
CAARSSYTEAFF	TRBV2	TRBJ1-1
CASSPRAKGAYEQYF	TRBV16	TRBJ2-7
CASSPQMGQNTGELFF	TRBV7-3	TRBJ2-2
CASRVPQGHYEQYF	TRBV5-5	TRBJ2-7
CASQQQGLDIQYF	TRBV5-1	TRBJ2-4
CASSLGGAGAYEQYF	TRBV11-2	TRBJ2-7
CASSLGPNNEQFF	TRBV5-4	TRBJ2-1
CAISGLQGFGGYTF	TRBV10-3	TRBJ1-2
CASQRGGTADTQYF	TRBV10-3	TRBJ2-3
CASSVVAGAAGEQFF	TRBV9	TRBJ2-1
CASSGSTSGRAPGYEQYF	TRBV5-1	TRBJ2-7
CASSDGPARRGGKLFF	TRBV2	TRBJ1-4
CASKSGTGGGYGYTF	TRBV28	TRBJ1-2
CASSARGRTEAFF	TRBV9	TRBJ1-1
CASSLVTGEAFF	TRBV7-9	TRBJ1-1
CASSPPGQGFGYGYTF	TRBV6-6	TRBJ1-2
CASSVEAGGTYEQYF	TRBV9	TRBJ2-7
CASSIGPGEAFF	TRBV19	TRBJ1-1
CASSLLQVPQPNTGELFF	TRBV18	TRBJ2-2
CASSRGTSADTQYF	TRBV7-7	TRBJ2-3